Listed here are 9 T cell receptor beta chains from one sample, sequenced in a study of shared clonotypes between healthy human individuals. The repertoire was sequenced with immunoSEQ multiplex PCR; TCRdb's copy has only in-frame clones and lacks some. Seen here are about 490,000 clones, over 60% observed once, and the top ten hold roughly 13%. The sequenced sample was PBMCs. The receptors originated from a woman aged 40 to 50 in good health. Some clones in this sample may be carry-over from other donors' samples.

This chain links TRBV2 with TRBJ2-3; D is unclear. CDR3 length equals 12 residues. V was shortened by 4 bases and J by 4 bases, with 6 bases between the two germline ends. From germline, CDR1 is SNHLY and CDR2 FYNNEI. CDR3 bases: TGTGCCAGCAGTGGGGGTTCAGATACGCAGTATTTT. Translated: CASSGGSDTQYF.

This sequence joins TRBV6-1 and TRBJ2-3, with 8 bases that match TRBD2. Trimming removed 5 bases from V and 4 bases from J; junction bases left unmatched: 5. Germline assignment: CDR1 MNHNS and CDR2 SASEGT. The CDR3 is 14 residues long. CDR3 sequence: CASSRGGDADTQYF. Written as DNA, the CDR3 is TGTGCCAGCAGTCGGGGGGGGGACGCAGATACGCAGTATTTT.

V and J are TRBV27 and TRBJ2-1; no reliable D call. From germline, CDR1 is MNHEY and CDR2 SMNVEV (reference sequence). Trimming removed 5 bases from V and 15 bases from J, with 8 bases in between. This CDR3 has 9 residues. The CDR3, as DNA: TGTGCCAGCAGTCCCGAGTGGTTCTTC. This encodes CASSPEWFF.

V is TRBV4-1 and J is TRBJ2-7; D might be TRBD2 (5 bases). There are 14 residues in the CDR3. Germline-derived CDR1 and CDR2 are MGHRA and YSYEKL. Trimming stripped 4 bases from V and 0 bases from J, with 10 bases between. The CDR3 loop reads CASSREPSSYEQYF. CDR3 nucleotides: TGCGCCAGCAGCCGGGAGCCCAGCTCCTACGAGCAGTACTTC.

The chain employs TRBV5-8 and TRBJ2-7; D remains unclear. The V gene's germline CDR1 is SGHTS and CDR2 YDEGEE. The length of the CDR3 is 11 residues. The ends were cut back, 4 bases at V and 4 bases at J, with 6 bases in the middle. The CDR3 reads CASSPIYEQYF. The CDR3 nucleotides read TGTGCCAGCAGCCCAATTTACGAGCAGTACTTC. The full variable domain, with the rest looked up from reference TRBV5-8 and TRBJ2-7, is EAGVTQSPTHLIKTRGQQATLRCSPISGHTSVYWYQQALGLGLQFLLWYDEGEERNRGNFPPRFSGRQFPNYSSELNVNALELEDSALYLCASSPIYEQYFGPGTRLTVT.

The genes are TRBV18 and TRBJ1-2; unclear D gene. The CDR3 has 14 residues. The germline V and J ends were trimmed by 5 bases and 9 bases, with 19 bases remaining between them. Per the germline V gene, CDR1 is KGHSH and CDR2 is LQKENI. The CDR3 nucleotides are TGTGCCAGCTCAACATCCGGGTCGCTCTACCGCTACACCTTC. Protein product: CASSTSGSLYRYTF. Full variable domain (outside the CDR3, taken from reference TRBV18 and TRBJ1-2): NAGVMQNPRHLVRRRGQEARLRCSPMKGHSHVYWYRQLPEEGLKFMVYLQKENIIDESGMPKERFSAEFPKEGPSILRIQQVVRGDSAAYFCASSTSGSLYRYTFGSGTRLTVV.

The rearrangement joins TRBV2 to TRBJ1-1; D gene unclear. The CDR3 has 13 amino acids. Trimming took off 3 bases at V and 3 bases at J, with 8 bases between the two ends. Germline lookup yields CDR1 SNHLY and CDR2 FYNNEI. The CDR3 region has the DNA TGTGCCAGCAGTGATGTACGGGACACTGAAGCTTTCTTT. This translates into CASSDVRDTEAFF. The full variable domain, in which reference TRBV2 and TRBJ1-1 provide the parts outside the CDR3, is EPEVTQTPSHQVTQMGQEVILRCVPISNHLYFYWYRQILGQKVEFLVSFYNNEISEKSEIFDDQFSVERPDGSNFTLKIRSTKLEDSAMYFCASSDVRDTEAFFGQGTRLTVV.

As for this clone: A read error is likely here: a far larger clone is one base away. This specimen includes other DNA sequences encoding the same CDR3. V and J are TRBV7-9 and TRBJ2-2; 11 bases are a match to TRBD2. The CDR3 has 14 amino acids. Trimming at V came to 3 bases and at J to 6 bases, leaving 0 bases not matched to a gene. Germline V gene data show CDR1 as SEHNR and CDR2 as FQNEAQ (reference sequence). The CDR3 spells CASSLGLAAGELFF. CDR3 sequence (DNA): TGTGCCAGCAGCTTGGGACTAGCGGCCGGGGAGCTGTTTTTT.

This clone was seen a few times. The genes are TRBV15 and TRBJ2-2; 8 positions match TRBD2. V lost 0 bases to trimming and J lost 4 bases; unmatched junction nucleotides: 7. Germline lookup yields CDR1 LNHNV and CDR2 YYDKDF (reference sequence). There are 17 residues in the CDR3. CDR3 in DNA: TGTGCCACCAGCAGAGACGTGGGACTAGGGCCCACCGGGGAGCTGTTTTTT. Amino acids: CATSRDVGLGPTGELFF.